The 16 T cell receptor beta chains listed next were all sequenced from one sample in a study of shared clonotypes between healthy human individuals. TCRdb's copy holds only in-frame clones and misses some; the assay was immunoSEQ multiplex PCR. The table has about 480,000 clones, 60% to 80% seen once. Sequencing was done on a sample of PBMCs. These receptors were obtained from a woman between 40 and 55 years old in good health. Some clones in this sample may be carry-over from other donors' samples.

For the CDR3, the DNA is TGTGCCAGCAGCTTAACGAGTAGCGCCGCCTACAATGAGCAGTTCTTC. As protein: CASSLTSSAAYNEQFF. V usage is TRBV7-3 and J usage is TRBJ2-1, with D tentatively TRBD2 (5 bases). There are 16 residues in the CDR3. V lost 0 bases to trimming and J lost 2 bases, with 11 bases between them. Germline V gene sequence: CDR1 SGHTA, CDR2 FQGTGA.

As concerns this clone: The sample contains more than one DNA sequence encoding this CDR3. The chain joins TRBV28 to TRBJ2-7; D is undetermined. The CDR3 is 13 amino acids. V was cut by 4 bases and J by 4 bases, with 11 bases left in between. The germline gives CDR1 MDHEN, CDR2 SYDVKM. CDR3 sequence reads: CASSSPDSYEQYF. Here the CDR3 DNA reads TGTGCCAGCAGTTCTCCTGACTCTTACGAGCAGTACTTC.

The rearrangement uses TRBV15 and TRBJ1-3; no firm D call. Germline CDR1 is LNHNV and CDR2 is YYDKDF (reference sequence). The CDR3 is 15 amino acids. Trimming removed 1 base at V and 0 bases at J, with 7 bases between. The CDR3 bases are TGTGCCACCAGCAGAGGCGGCTACTCTGGAAACACCATATATTTT. Protein sequence: CATSRGGYSGNTIYF.

The chain employs TRBV5-4 and TRBJ2-1; 11 positions match TRBD2. The CDR3 loop spans 14 amino acids. The germline V gene has CDR1 SGHNT and CDR2 YYREEE (reference sequence). V was pared by 3 bases and J by 6 bases, with 2 bases of the junction left unmatched. Here the CDR3 reads CASSWGLAANEQFF. The CDR3 region has the DNA TGTGCCAGCAGCTGGGGACTAGCGGCCAATGAGCAGTTCTTC.

V gene TRBV28 combines with J gene TRBJ2-5, with 14 bases lining up with TRBD2. The CDR3 is 17 residues long. The germline CDR1 and CDR2 sequences are MDHEN and SYDVKM. J gave up 2 bases and V 0 bases, and 2 bases lay outside the gene matches. The chain's CDR3 is CASSLWRLAGGQETQYF. CDR3 bases: TGTGCCAGCAGTTTATGGAGACTAGCGGGAGGGCAAGAGACCCAGTACTTC.

The chain combines TRBV19 with TRBJ2-5, with D perhaps matching TRBD2 (6 bases). The CDR3 contains 15 residues. Germline V gives CDR1 LNHDA, CDR2 SQIVND (reference sequence). Trimming shortened V by 5 bases and J by 5 bases, and 18 bases separated the two germline ends. CDR3 loop: CASSSNPRAGETQYF. Written as DNA, the CDR3 is TGTGCCAGTAGTTCCAATCCACGGGCGGGGGAGACCCAGTACTTC.

This clone was detected a few times. This could be a read error, since a much larger clone is one nucleotide away. At the DNA level, this CDR3 is encoded by other sequences in the same sample as well. The V call is TRBV7-3, the J call TRBJ2-6; D gene unclear. The CDR3 is 15 residues long. The germline gives CDR1 SGHTA, CDR2 FQGTGA. V was clipped by 3 bases and J by 0 bases, with 6 bases between them. The DNA for the CDR3 is TGTGCCAGCAGCTTGGGTGGCTCTGGGGCCAACGTCCTGACTTTC. Protein sequence: CASSLGGSGANVLTF.

The chain combines TRBV6-1 with TRBJ1-2; no clear D. Germline loops: CDR1 MNHNS, CDR2 SASEGT. The CDR3 sequence is 13 residues long. The V and J ends lost 4 bases and 4 bases respectively, with 10 bases between them. The CDR3 reads CASSAAESYGYTF. The CDR3, as DNA: TGTGCCAGCAGTGCGGCAGAAAGCTATGGCTACACCTTC.

V gene TRBV6-1 combines with J gene TRBJ2-2, with a tentative D call TRBD1 (5 bases). This CDR3 is 12 amino acids long. The germline gives CDR1 MNHNS, CDR2 SASEGT. V lost 9 bases, J lost 1 base, and 6 bases lay in between. The CDR3 DNA sequence: TGTGCCAGTCAGGGGAACACCGGGGAGCTGTTTTTT. It encodes CASQGNTGELFF.

The chain employs TRBV9 and TRBJ2-1; D is uncertain. This CDR3 is built from 12 residues. The germline V gene has CDR1 SGDLS and CDR2 YYNGEE. The germline V and J ends were trimmed by 5 bases and 3 bases, with 6 bases remaining between them. The CDR3: CASSGDYNEQFF. CDR3 in DNA: TGTGCCAGCAGTGGGGACTACAATGAGCAGTTCTTC.

The J gene is TRBJ2-2, the V gene TRBV7-6; D possibly corresponds to TRBD2 (5 bases). The germline V and J ends were trimmed by 4 bases and 3 bases, with 18 bases remaining between them. This CDR3 is built from 17 residues. From germline, CDR1 is SGHVS and CDR2 FNYEAQ. The CDR3 region has the DNA TGTGCCAGCAGCTCCCCTCTAAGCGGACGTGACACCGGGGAGCTGTTTTTT. This gives the protein CASSSPLSGRDTGELFF.

The rearrangement links TRBV2 to TRBJ2-2; a possible D gene is TRBD1 (5 bases). Deletions cut 9 bases from V and 1 base from J, with 15 bases between. CDR1 SNHLY and CDR2 FYNNEI come from the germline V gene. This CDR3 spans 15 amino acids. The CDR3 spells CASRFDRMNTGELFF. CDR3 nucleotides: TGTGCCAGTAGGTTCGACAGAATGAACACCGGGGAGCTGTTTTTT.

This chain links TRBV7-3 with TRBJ2-3, with D hard to call. Germline V gene data show CDR1 as SGHTA and CDR2 as FQGTGA. Deletions cut 7 bases from V and 0 bases from J, with 14 bases between. The CDR3 spans 15 residues. CDR3 loop: CASTLGVSSTDTQYF. The DNA of the CDR3 is TGTGCCAGCACCCTTGGGGTTTCTAGCACAGATACGCAGTATTTT. Combining the CDR3 with reference TRBV7-3 and TRBJ2-3 gives the whole variable domain GAGVSQTPSNKVTEKGKYVELRCDPISGHTALYWYRQSLGQGPEFLIYFQGTGAADDSGLPNDRFFAVRPEGSVSTLKIQRTERGDSAVYLCASTLGVSSTDTQYFGPGTRLTVL.

This rearrangement joins TRBV28 to TRBJ2-3; D gene unclear. The CDR3 totals 13 residues. With 4 bases removed from V and 2 bases from J, the gap between germline ends came to 7 bases. The germline V gene has CDR1 MDHEN and CDR2 SYDVKM. DNA of the CDR3: TGTGCCAGCAGTTCAGCGACCACAGATACGCAGTATTTT. Translated, it gives CASSSATTDTQYF.

V is TRBV19 and J is TRBJ2-7, with D perhaps TRBD1 (5 bases). The CDR3 is 17 amino acids. Germline V gene data show CDR1 as LNHDA and CDR2 as SQIVND (reference sequence). V dropped 3 bases and J dropped 1 base, with 19 bases sitting between them. CDR3 sequence reads: CASSMAPGLVQSYEQYF. CDR3 nucleotides: TGTGCCAGTAGTATGGCCCCAGGGCTCGTTCAGTCCTACGAGCAGTACTTC.

This sequence joins TRBV19 and TRBJ1-5; TRBD1 might be the D (5 bases). V was shortened by 6 bases and J by 0 bases, with 9 bases between the two germline ends. The CDR3 is made up of 14 amino acids. Germline V gene lookup returns CDR1 LNHDA and CDR2 SQIVND (reference sequence). CDR3: CASRTVHSNQPQHF. The CDR3 coding sequence is TGTGCCAGTAGGACAGTACATAGCAATCAGCCCCAGCATTTT. Filled out from reference TRBV19 and TRBJ1-5, the complete variable domain reads DGGITQSPKYLFRKEGQNVTLSCEQNLNHDAMYWYRQDPGQGLRLIYYSQIVNDFQKGDIAEGYSVSREKKESFPLTVTSAQKNPTAFYLCASRTVHSNQPQHFGDGTRLSIL.